These T cell receptor beta chains were read from a single sample in a study of blood T cell repertoires in COVID-19. Sequencing used immunoSEQ multiplex PCR; TCRdb keeps in-frame clones, though not all of them. The table includes 180,000 or so clones, roughly three quarters detected once. The sequencing sample was made of PBMCs or T cells enriched from blood (not recorded which). These receptors were taken from a man aged 55 to 70 who had been exposed to COVID-19. The CDR3 runs from the conserved cysteine through the conserved F or W.

j_call: TRBJ1-4
v_call: TRBV7-2
cdr3_aa: CASSLGAGTTNEKLFF

j_call: TRBJ1-1
v_call: TRBV11-3
cdr3_aa: CASSFRGEAFF

j_call: TRBJ2-1
v_call: TRBV7-2
cdr3_aa: CASSLIGLAVNEQFF

j_call: TRBJ1-2
v_call: TRBV27
cdr3_aa: CASSSGVVDYGYTF

j_call: TRBJ2-5
v_call: TRBV7-2
cdr3_aa: CASSSGFGRGGETQYF

j_call: TRBJ1-1
v_call: TRBV2
cdr3_aa: CASSVEAVGTEAFF

j_call: TRBJ1-6
v_call: TRBV10-3
cdr3_aa: CASTGTENSPLHF

j_call: TRBJ2-7
v_call: TRBV19
cdr3_aa: CASGNIREDYHEQYF

j_call: TRBJ2-7
v_call: TRBV27
cdr3_aa: CASRDRAYEQYF

j_call: TRBJ2-2
v_call: TRBV29-1
cdr3_aa: CSVGVTGGTGELFF

j_call: TRBJ2-7
v_call: TRBV27
cdr3_aa: CASSLRLARGFYEQYF

j_call: TRBJ1-5
v_call: TRBV15
cdr3_aa: CATSRDYSGGTRAEPQHF

j_call: TRBJ1-4
v_call: TRBV19
cdr3_aa: CASSSFRRGGEKLFF

j_call: TRBJ1-5
v_call: TRBV5-5
cdr3_aa: CASSLEGSQPQHF

j_call: TRBJ2-7
v_call: TRBV27
cdr3_aa: CASSPRTGNYEQYF

j_call: TRBJ1-3
v_call: TRBV4-2
cdr3_aa: CASSQRIGGTAGNTIYF

j_call: TRBJ2-1
v_call: TRBV5-4
cdr3_aa: CASSLPQQGGEQFF

j_call: TRBJ2-1
v_call: TRBV5-4
cdr3_aa: CASSLVGGSAYNEQFF

j_call: TRBJ2-1
v_call: TRBV9
cdr3_aa: CASSVEPYNEQFF

j_call: TRBJ2-7
v_call: TRBV13
cdr3_aa: CASSFGLAGAHEQYF

j_call: TRBJ2-2
v_call: TRBV7-2
cdr3_aa: CASSREGANTGELFF

j_call: TRBJ2-7
v_call: TRBV30
cdr3_aa: CAWSGQGDEQYF

j_call: TRBJ1-5
v_call: TRBV15
cdr3_aa: CATSSTDISNQPQHF

j_call: TRBJ1-5
v_call: TRBV19
cdr3_aa: CASSIPQGGNGNQPQHF

j_call: TRBJ1-1
v_call: TRBV27
cdr3_aa: CASSLPGMNTEAFF